This TCR beta chain comes out of a study of cytomegalovirus exposure and HLA in healthy donors. Notes on the study in general: Investigators reported 150 to 200 TCR beta chains as tied to cytomegalovirus. It was shown in a later analysis that HLA-associated TCR beta chains were more clonally expanded than other, equally common chains.

Researchers ran the PCR with 60 Vbeta and 13 Jbeta primers. Method: immunoSEQ multiplex PCR; TCRdb's copy keeps in-frame clones and lacks some. The sample has approximately 160,000 clones; approximately 80% are singletons. Germline V gene lookup returns CDR1 MNHNS and CDR2 SASEGT. V was cut by 3 bases and J by 4 bases, with 13 bases left in between. The CDR3 covers 15 residues. Remarks on this clone: Its antigen is unidentified.

This clonotype was obtained from a man aged 25 to 40 in good health and CMV-seropositive. This sequence joins TRBV6-1 and TRBJ2-1, with D possibly being TRBD1 (6 bases). Material for sequencing was PBMCs. The DNA of the CDR3 is TGTGCCAGCAGTGACTTAAGACAGGAATACAATGAGCAGTTCTTC. It specifies CASSDLRQEYNEQFF.